This is a list of T cell receptor beta chains from one sample in a study of cytomegalovirus exposure and HLA in healthy donors. Data came from immunoSEQ multiplex PCR; TCRdb stores just in-frame clones and leaves some out. The sample yields roughly 150,000 clones, about 85% seen once. Sequenced sample: PBMCs. Receptors originate from a man aged 30 to 45 in good health and CMV-seropositive. Both conserved end residues are trimmed from each CDR3. Part of the rows lack a size; the others show once, few, many or a class for expanded clones.

size	V	J	CDR3
-	TRBV19	TRBJ2-2	AAHHGRTRNTGELF
-	TRBV19	TRBJ1-1	ASSIWAPGGTEAF
-	TRBV2	TRBJ2-4	ASMDASGAKNIQY
once	TRBV29-1	TRBJ2-3	SVETGLTDTQY
-	TRBV7-3	TRBJ1-3	ASSLGTDSGNTIY
-	TRBV5-5	TRBJ1-4	ASNPIGSTNEKLF
-	TRBV11-3	TRBJ2-3	ASSLRPRTSGSTDTQY
-	TRBV7-9	TRBJ2-5	SSSFRLAGGPGQETQY
-	TRBV12-5	TRBJ2-2	ASATDISNTGELF
-	TRBV9	TRBJ1-1	ASSVAGQGGTEAF
once	TRBV10-1	TRBJ2-6	ASSASPSGRARTGANVLT
-	TRBV4-3	TRBJ2-1	ASSQGGRASNEQF
once	TRBV5-4	-	ASSFGGRDYEQY
-	TRBV19	TRBJ2-3	ASSPDRVLWGQY
-	TRBV5-5	TRBJ2-1	ASSPPALAGGQNEQF
-	TRBV9	TRBJ2-1	ASSPRVISSYNEQF
few	TRBV2	TRBJ2-2	ASSDGGRGPGELF